This is a list of T cell receptor beta chains from one sample in a study of blood T cell repertoires in COVID-19. Repertoires were generated with immunoSEQ multiplex PCR, while TCRdb's copy carries only in-frame clones and drops some. The sample lists 50,000 to 80,000 clones, 89% occurring once. Specimen: peripheral blood. Receptors originate from a man in his fifties or sixties with acute or convalescent COVID-19. CDR3s include the opening cysteine and the closing phenylalanine or tryptophan. A D gene is named only where the DNA matches it firmly. The listing skips clone size in some rows; elsewhere it reads once, few, many or a size class.

d_gene	j_gene	v_gene	abundance	CDR3aa	CDR3nt
-	TRBJ1-1	TRBV19	-	CASSFFRGNTEAFF	TGTGCCAGTAGTTTCTTCAGGGGAAACACTGAAGCTTTCTTT
-	TRBJ2-7	TRBV4-1	once	CASSQIAGYEQYF	TGCGCCAGCAGCCAAATCGCCGGCTACGAGCAGTACTTC
-	TRBJ2-2	TRBV2	once	CASSELEAGELFF	TGTGCCAGCAGTGAACTAGAGGCCGGGGAGCTGTTTTTT
-	TRBJ2-3	TRBV12-5	-	CASGLQGTSTDTQYF	TGTGCTAGTGGTTTGCAGGGAACTAGCACAGATACGCAGTATTTT
TRBD1	TRBJ1-6	TRBV5-1	-	CASSPEIGTGLNSPLHF	TGCGCCAGCAGCCCTGAGATCGGGACAGGACTAAATTCACCCCTCCACTTT
TRBD1	TRBJ2-3	TRBV2	-	CASSEGQGWADTQYF	TGTGCCAGCAGTGAAGGACAGGGTTGGGCAGATACGCAGTATTTT
-	TRBJ1-1	TRBV6-5	once	CASRPHDTEAFF	TGTGCCAGCAGGCCACACGACACTGAAGCTTTCTTT
-	TRBJ2-2	TRBV3-1/TRBV3-2	-	CASSQVQEQVVRGELFF	TGTGCCAGCAGCCAAGTTCAGGAACAGGTTGTTCGCGGGGAGCTGTTTTTT
-	TRBJ1-1	TRBV20-1	-	CSARWGVEAFF	TGCAGTGCTAGATGGGGGGTTGAAGCTTTCTTT
TRBD1	TRBJ1-4	TRBV2	-	CARGTGQGPNEKLFF	TGTGCCAGGGGGACCGGACAGGGACCAAATGAAAAACTGTTTTTT
-	TRBJ1-2	TRBV21-1	-	CASSMVGSGYTF	TGTGCCAGCAGCATGGTAGGGAGTGGCTACACCTTC
TRBD1	TRBJ1-2	TRBV5-1	few	CASSLAVGQGREGYTF	TGCGCCAGCAGCTTGGCGGTGGGACAGGGCCGAGAAGGCTACACCTTC
-	TRBJ2-7	TRBV6-5	-	CASSYSNEQYF	TGTGCCAGCAGTTACTCTAACGAGCAGTACTTC
-	TRBJ1-5	TRBV29-1	-	CSVGTFHSNQPQHF	TGCAGCGTCGGGACATTTCATAGCAATCAGCCCCAGCATTTT
-	TRBJ1-1	TRBV5-1	once	CASSLETGVGTEAFF	TGCGCCAGCAGCTTGGAGACAGGTGTGGGCACTGAAGCTTTCTTT
-	TRBJ2-1	TRBV19	-	CASCPGGTFYNEQFF	TGTGCCAGTTGCCCCGGCGGGACCTTCTACAATGAGCAGTTCTTC
TRBD1	TRBJ1-3	TRBV5-6	-	CASSTTGGVPGNTIYF	TGTGCCAGCAGCACGACAGGGGGGGTTCCTGGAAACACCATATATTTT
-	TRBJ1-1	TRBV20-1	-	CSVRTWRAFF	TGCAGTGTAAGGACCTGGAGGGCTTTCTTT
-	TRBJ1-1	TRBV14	-	CASSRQVDGAFF	TGTGCCAGCAGTAGACAAGTCGACGGAGCTTTCTTT
-	TRBJ2-7	TRBV6-1	-	CASSEASEGSYEQYF	TGTGCCAGCAGTGAAGCCTCGGAGGGCTCCTACGAGCAGTACTTC
TRBD2	TRBJ2-3	TRBV7-2	-	CASSSSLAGATDTQYF	TGTGCCAGCAGCTCCTCACTAGCGGGAGCCACAGATACGCAGTATTTT
TRBD1	TRBJ2-3	TRBV6-4	-	CASSERTGGSDTQYF	TGTGCCAGCAGTGAACGGACAGGGGGCAGTGATACGCAGTATTTT
-	TRBJ1-1	TRBV5-1	-	CASSLGGMNTEAFF	TGCGCCAGCAGCTTGGGAGGCATGAACACTGAAGCTTTCTTT
TRBD1	TRBJ2-2	TRBV2	medium-sized	CASTVLTGGGELFF	TGTGCCAGCACCGTGTTGACAGGGGGCGGGGAGCTGTTTTTT
-	TRBJ2-3	TRBV30	-	CAWTRGDTQYF	TGTGCCTGGACTCGGGGAGATACGCAGTATTTT
-	TRBJ1-2	TRBV5-6	-	CASSLGQIYGYTF	TGTGCCAGCAGCTTGGGGCAGATTTATGGCTACACCTTC
-	TRBJ1-2	TRBV30	few	CAWDSSNYGYTF	TGTGCCTGGGACAGCTCTAACTATGGCTACACCTTC
TRBD1	TRBJ1-4	TRBV4-1	-	CASSHPTGTGDEKLFF	TGCGCCAGCAGCCACCCCACGGGGACAGGAGATGAAAAACTGTTTTTT
TRBD2	TRBJ2-1	TRBV5-1	-	CASSSRTSGGNNEQFF	TGCGCCAGCAGCTCCCGGACTAGCGGGGGAAACAATGAGCAGTTCTTC
-	TRBJ1-1	TRBV4-1	-	CASSQALPGGTRYTEAFF	TGCGCCAGCAGCCAAGCCCTACCCGGAGGGACTCGGTACACTGAAGCTTTCTTT
-	TRBJ1-2	TRBV27	once	CASSLHQREGYTF	TGTGCCAGCTCCCTCCACCAACGGGAGGGCTACACCTTC
TRBD1	TRBJ2-4	TRBV9	-	CASSVDPLGQEKNIQYF	TGTGCCAGCAGCGTAGATCCCCTAGGACAGGAGAAAAACATTCAGTACTTC
TRBD1	TRBJ2-7	TRBV7-6	-	CASSPGTGSSYEQYF	TGTGCCAGCAGCCCCGGGACAGGGAGCTCCTACGAGCAGTACTTC
-	TRBJ1-1	TRBV7-9	-	CASSLGVGGNTEAFF	TGTGCCAGCAGCTTAGGGGTAGGGGGGAACACTGAAGCTTTCTTT
-	TRBJ1-4	TRBV5-1	-	CASSWEGLTNEKLFF	TGCGCCAGCAGCTGGGAGGGCCTGACTAATGAAAAACTGTTTTTT
-	TRBJ1-2	TRBV5-1	-	CASSQGPDGPYGYTF	TGCGCCAGCAGCCAGGGCCCCGATGGACCCTATGGCTACACCTTC
TRBD2	TRBJ2-3	TRBV9	-	CASSDASGGLTDTQYF	TGTGCCAGCAGCGATGCTAGCGGGGGGCTCACAGATACGCAGTATTTT